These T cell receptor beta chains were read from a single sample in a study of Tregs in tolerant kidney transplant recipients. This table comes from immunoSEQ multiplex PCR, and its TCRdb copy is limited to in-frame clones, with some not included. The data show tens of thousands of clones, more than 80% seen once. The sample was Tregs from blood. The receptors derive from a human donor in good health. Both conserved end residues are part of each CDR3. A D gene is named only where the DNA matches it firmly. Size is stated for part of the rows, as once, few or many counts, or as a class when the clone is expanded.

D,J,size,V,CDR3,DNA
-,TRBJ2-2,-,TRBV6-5,CASSYTRITGELFF,TGTGCCAGCAGTTACACGCGGATTACCGGGGAGCTGTTTTTT
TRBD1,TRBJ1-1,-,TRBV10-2,CASSRTGTVNTEAFF,TGCGCCAGCAGCCGGACAGGAACCGTGAACACTGAAGCTTTCTTT
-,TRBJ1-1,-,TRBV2,CASNQRKNTEAFF,TGTGCCAGCAACCAGAGAAAGAACACTGAAGCTTTCTTT
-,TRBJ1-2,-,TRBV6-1,CASSENYRPPYGYTF,TGTGCCAGCAGTGAGAACTACAGGCCTCCCTATGGCTACACCTTC
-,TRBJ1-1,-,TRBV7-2,CASSLEGWNTEAFF,TGTGCCAGCAGCTTGGAAGGCTGGAACACTGAAGCTTTCTTT
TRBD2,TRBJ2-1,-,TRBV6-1,CASSTERESGEQFF,TGTGCCAGCAGTACCGAGCGGGAGTCGGGTGAGCAGTTCTTC
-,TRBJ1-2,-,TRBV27,CASRTLRQTYGYTF,TGTGCCAGCAGGACTCTACGACAGACCTATGGCTACACCTTC
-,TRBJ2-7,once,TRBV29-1,CSVLIGRRAYEQYF,TGCAGCGTTCTCATTGGGCGCCGAGCCTACGAGCAGTACTTC
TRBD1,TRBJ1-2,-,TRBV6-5,CASSFGQGARVYGYTF,TGTGCCAGCAGTTTTGGACAGGGGGCTCGGGTCTATGGCTACACCTTC
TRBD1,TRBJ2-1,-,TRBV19,CASKGQGGLNEQFF,TGTGCCAGTAAAGGACAGGGTGGTCTCAATGAGCAGTTCTTC
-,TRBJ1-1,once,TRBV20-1,CTHRVEAFF,TGCACCCATCGAGTAGAGGCTTTCTTT
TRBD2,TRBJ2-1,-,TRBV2,CASTPPTSGRAGEQFF,TGTGCCAGCACGCCCCCGACCAGCGGGAGGGCCGGTGAGCAGTTCTTC
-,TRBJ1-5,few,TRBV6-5,CASKLDSNQPQHF,TGTGCCAGCAAACTAGATAGCAATCAGCCCCAGCATTTT
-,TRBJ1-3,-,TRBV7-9,CASRLGSAFSGNTIYF,TGTGCCAGCAGATTGGGGTCAGCTTTCTCTGGAAACACCATATATTTT
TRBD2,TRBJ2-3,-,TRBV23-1,CASSQWGLAGALVMSTDTQYF,TGCGCCAGCAGTCAATGGGGACTAGCGGGGGCCCTGGTCATGTCCACAGATACGCAGTATTTT
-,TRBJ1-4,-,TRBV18,CASSPLINEKLFF,TGTGCCAGCTCACCACTTATAAATGAAAAACTGTTTTTT
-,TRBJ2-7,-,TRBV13,CASSLYATEQYF,TGTGCCAGCAGCTTATACGCCACCGAGCAGTACTTC
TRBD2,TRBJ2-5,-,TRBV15,CATSRVKTSGAQYF,TGTGCCACCAGCAGGGTCAAAACTAGCGGGGCGCAGTACTTC